This T cell receptor (beta chain) was recovered during a study of identifying expanded T cells in peripheral blood. Only in-frame clones appear in the TCRdb table, and some are missing; sequencing was by immunoSEQ multiplex PCR. The data show about 54,000 clones, roughly 90% seen once. Per the germline V gene, CDR1 is KGHSH and CDR2 is LQKENI. The CDR3 covers 13 residues. Trimming pared 4 bases from V and 4 bases from J, leaving 10 bases between. The TCR sequence derives from a person aged 18 to 69 in good health. Sequencing was done on a sample of blood. The chain couples TRBV18 to TRBJ2-5; maybe TRBD1 (6 bases). DNA for the CDR3: TGTGCCAGCTCACGCAGGGGATCAGAGACCCAGTACTTC. The encoded protein is CASSRRGSETQYF.